The count of the clone carrying this T cell receptor beta chain is one. Its antigen is unidentified. Measured with immunoSEQ multiplex PCR; TCRdb has only the in-frame clones, and not every one. The table shows over 30,000 clones, with about 90% occurring only once. This entry belongs to a study of monozygotic twins with cystic fibrosis. Findings and limits, study-wide: The repertoire was suggested to be naive-dominated, clonality median around 0.0093. Nucleotide-identical clonotype sharing was significantly higher within monozygotic CF twin pairs than between unrelated CF individuals.

Per the germline V gene, CDR1 is SGDLS and CDR2 is YYNGEE. Trimming pared 1 base from V and 9 bases from J, leaving 11 bases between. This CDR3 has 14 residues. The receptor was isolated from a boy under 10 years old with cystic fibrosis. V and J are TRBV9 and TRBJ1-6; a weak D match, TRBD1 (5 bases). What was sequenced was blood. CDR3 amino acids: CASSVQGSGSPLHF. The CDR3 nucleotides are TGTGCCAGCAGCGTACAGGGCAGTGGTTCACCCCTCCACTTT.